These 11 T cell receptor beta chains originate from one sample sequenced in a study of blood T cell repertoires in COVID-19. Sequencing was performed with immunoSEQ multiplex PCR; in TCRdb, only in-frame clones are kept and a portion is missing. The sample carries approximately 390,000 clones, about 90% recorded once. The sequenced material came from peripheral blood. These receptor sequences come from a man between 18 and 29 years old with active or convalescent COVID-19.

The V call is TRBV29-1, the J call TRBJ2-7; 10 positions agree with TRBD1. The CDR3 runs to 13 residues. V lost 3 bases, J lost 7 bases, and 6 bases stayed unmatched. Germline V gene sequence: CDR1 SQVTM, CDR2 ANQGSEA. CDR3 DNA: TGCAGCGTTGATTCGACAGGGGGCGAGGAGCAGTACTTC. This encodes CSVDSTGGEEQYF.

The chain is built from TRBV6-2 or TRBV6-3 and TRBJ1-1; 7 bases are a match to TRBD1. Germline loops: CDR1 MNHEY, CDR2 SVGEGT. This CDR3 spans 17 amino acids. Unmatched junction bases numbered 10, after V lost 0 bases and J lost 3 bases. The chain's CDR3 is CASSYSRTGLSDTEAFF. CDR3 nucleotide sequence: TGTGCCAGCAGTTACTCGAGGACAGGCCTTTCGGACACTGAAGCTTTCTTT.

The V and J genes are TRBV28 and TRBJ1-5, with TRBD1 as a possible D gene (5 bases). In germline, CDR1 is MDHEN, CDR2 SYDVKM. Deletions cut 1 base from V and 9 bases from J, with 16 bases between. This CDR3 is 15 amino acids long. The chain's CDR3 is CASSLSQQGGRPQHF. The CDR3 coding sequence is TGTGCCAGCAGTTTATCGCAGCAGGGAGGACGGCCCCAGCATTTT.

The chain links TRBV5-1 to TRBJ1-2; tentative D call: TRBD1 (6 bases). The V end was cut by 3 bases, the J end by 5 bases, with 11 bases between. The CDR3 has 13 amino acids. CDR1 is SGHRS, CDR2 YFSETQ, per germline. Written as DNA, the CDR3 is TGCGCCAGCAGCTCGGAACAGGGATATGGCTACACCTTC. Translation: CASSSEQGYGYTF.

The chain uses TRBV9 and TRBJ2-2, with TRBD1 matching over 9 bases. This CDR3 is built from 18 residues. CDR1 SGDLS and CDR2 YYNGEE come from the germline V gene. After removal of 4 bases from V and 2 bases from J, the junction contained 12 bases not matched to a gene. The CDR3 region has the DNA TGTGCCAGCAGCTCGCACAGGGGGCCGCGTGTCAACACCGGGGAGCTGTTTTTT. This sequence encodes CASSSHRGPRVNTGELFF. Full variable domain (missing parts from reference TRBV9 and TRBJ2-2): DSGVTQTPKHLITATGQRVTLRCSPRSGDLSVYWYQQSLDQGLQFLIQYYNGEERAKGNILERFSAQQFPDLHSELNLSSLELGDSALYFCASSSHRGPRVNTGELFFGEGSRLTVL.

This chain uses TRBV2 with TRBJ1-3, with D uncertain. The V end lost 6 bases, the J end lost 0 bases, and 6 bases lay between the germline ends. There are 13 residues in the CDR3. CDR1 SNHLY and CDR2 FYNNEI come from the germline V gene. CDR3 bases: TGTGCCAGCAGGCGGGGCTCTGGAAACACCATATATTTT. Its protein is CASRRGSGNTIYF.

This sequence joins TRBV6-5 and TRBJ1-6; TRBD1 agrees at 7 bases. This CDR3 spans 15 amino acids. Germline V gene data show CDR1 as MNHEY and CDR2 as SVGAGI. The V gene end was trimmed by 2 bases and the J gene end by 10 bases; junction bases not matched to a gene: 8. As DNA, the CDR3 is TGTGCCAGCAGTTACGACCGACAGGGCGACTCACCCCTCCACTTT. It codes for CASSYDRQGDSPLHF.

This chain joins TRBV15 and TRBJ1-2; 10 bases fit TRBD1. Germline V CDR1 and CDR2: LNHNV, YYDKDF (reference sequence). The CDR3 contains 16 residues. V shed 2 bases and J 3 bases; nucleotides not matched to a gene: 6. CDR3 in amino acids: CATSRSGDRGDYGYTF. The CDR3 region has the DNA TGTGCCACCAGCAGATCCGGGGACAGGGGTGACTATGGCTACACCTTC.

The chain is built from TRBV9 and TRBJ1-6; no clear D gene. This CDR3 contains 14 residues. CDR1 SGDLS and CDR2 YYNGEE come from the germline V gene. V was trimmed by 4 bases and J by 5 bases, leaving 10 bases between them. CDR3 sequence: CASSPGVNNSPLHF. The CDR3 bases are TGTGCCAGCAGCCCCGGGGTTAATAATTCACCCCTCCACTTT.

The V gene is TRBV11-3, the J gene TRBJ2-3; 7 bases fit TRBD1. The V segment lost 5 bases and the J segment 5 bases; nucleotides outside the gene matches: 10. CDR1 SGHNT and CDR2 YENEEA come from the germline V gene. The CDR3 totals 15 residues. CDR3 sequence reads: CASSARQGSGDTQYF. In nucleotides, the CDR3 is TGTGCCAGCAGCGCTAGACAGGGCAGTGGAGATACGCAGTATTTT.

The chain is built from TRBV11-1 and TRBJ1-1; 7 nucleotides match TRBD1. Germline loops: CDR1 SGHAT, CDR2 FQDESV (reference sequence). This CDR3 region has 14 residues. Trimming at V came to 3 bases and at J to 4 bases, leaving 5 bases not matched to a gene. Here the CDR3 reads CASSFKQGSTEAFF. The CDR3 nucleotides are TGTGCCAGCAGCTTTAAACAGGGGTCCACTGAAGCTTTCTTT.